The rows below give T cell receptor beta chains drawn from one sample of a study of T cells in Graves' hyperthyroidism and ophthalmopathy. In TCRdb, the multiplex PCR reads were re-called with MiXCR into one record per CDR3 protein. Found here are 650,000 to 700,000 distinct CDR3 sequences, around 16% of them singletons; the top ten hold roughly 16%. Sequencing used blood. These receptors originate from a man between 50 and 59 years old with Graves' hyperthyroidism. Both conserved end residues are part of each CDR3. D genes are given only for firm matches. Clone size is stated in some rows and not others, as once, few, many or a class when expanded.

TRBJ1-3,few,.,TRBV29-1,TGCAGCGTTGAAGGGGGTTCTGGAAACACCATATATTTT,CSVEGGSGNTIYF
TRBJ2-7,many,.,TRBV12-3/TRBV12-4,TGTGCCAGCAGTTTAGACTACGAGCAGTACTTC,CASSLDYEQYF
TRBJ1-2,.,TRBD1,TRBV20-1,TGCAGTGCCTCGACAGGGACTAACTATGGCTACACCTTC,CSASTGTNYGYTF
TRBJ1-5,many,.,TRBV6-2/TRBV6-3,TGTGCCAGCAATCGGATCACTAGCAATCAGCCCCAGCATTTT,CASNRITSNQPQHF
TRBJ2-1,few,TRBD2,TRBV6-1,TGTGCCAGCAGGAACCAACCTAGCGGGTCCTACAATGAGCAGTTCTTC,CASRNQPSGSYNEQFF
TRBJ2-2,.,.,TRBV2,TGTGCCAGCGGTTTCGGGGCGTTGGCCACCGGGGAGCTGTTTTTT,CASGFGALATGELFF
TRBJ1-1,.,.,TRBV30,TGTGCCTGGAGTGTGTCCGCGAACACTGAAGCTTTCTTT,CAWSVSANTEAFF
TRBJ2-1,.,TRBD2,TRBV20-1,TGCAGTGCTCTGACTAGCGGGGACTCCTACAATGAGCAGTTCTTC,CSALTSGDSYNEQFF
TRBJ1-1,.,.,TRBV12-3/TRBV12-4,TGTGCCAGCTCAACACAGAGAAAGAGGTTGAACACTGAAGCTTTCTTT,CASSTQRKRLNTEAFF
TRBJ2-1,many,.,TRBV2,TGTGCCAGCAAAGTGTTCGACCATGAGCAGTTCTTC,CASKVFDHEQFF
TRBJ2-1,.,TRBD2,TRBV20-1,TGCAGTGCTAGCGGGACTACCAATGAGCAGTTCTTC,CSASGTTNEQFF
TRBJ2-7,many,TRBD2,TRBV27,TGTGCCAGCAGTTTGCTTTCTAGCGGGGTCTACGAGCAGTACTTC,CASSLLSSGVYEQYF
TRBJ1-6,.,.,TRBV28,TGTGCCAGCAGTTTTGTGGCAGACAGTTATAATTCACCCCTCCACTTT,CASSFVADSYNSPLHF
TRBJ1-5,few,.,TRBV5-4,TGTGCCAGCAGCCCAGGCAGGCATCAGCCCCAGCATTTT,CASSPGRHQPQHF
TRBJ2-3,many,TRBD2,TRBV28,TGTGCCAGCAGTTTATTGGCGGGAGATGAAGATACGCAGTATTTT,CASSLLAGDEDTQYF
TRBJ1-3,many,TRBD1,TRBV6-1,TGTGCCAGCAGGGCAGGGGACAGATACCTCTCTGGAAACACCATATATTTT,CASRAGDRYLSGNTIYF